This T cell receptor (beta chain) was identified during a study of chemoradiotherapy in HPV16-positive cancers. Study results and limitations: During treatment, candidate HPV-specific clones and E7-related motifs expanded in tumor.

Trimming took off 6 bases at V and 7 bases at J, with 12 bases between the two ends. The germline V gene has CDR1 ENHRY and CDR2 SYGVKD. This CDR3 region has 12 residues. Generated by immunoSEQ multiplex PCR, the TCRdb table keeps only in-frame clones and is missing some. Seen here are about 6,500 clones, roughly 90% observed once, and the top ten hold around 1.7%. With regard to this clone: Its specificity is unknown.

The origin of this receptor is a human donor with HPV-associated anogenital cancer. This sequence joins TRBV10-3 and TRBJ1-1, with D possibly TRBD1 on 5 matching bases. Sample: blood, taken from a patient who underwent chemoradiotherapy. In DNA form, the CDR3 reads TGTGCCATCAGGGGGGAGGGGAGTGAAGCTTTCTTT. Translated, it gives CAIRGEGSEAFF.